This T cell receptor beta chain derives from a study of beta chain features in type 1 diabetes. Study-wide results and limits: For TCRB rearrangement, an influence of HLA type remained unresolved here.

Expressed TCRB transcripts were sequenced, since all the RNA that had been isolated was reverse transcribed. The repertoire was sequenced with immunoSEQ multiplex PCR; TCRdb's copy has only in-frame clones and lacks some. Of a few hundred thousand clones in the sample, 11% were seen once. After removal of 4 bases from V and 4 bases from J, the junction contained 7 bases not matched to a gene. The length of the CDR3 is 15 residues. Looked up from germline, CDR1 is MNHEY and CDR2 is SMNVEV (reference sequence). It was one heparinised blood draw, averaging about 120 mL, that each donor gave. This clone was seen a few times. Its target is not known.

This TCR was sampled from a woman aged 25 to 39 in good health. The gene calls are TRBV27 and TRBJ2-1, with 7 bases fitting TRBD2. The sequencing sample was made of naive CD4+ T cells from blood. For the CDR3, the DNA is TGTGCCAGCAGTTCCTCAGGGACTACGTACAATGAGCAGTTCTTC. It encodes CASSSSGTTYNEQFF.